Given below is one T cell receptor (beta chain) in context. The clone's antigen remains unknown. Within one base of it there is no much larger clone, and no base qualities were kept. The CDR1 and CDR2 encoded by the germline V gene (reference sequence) are MNHNY and SVGAGI. The CDR3, cysteine through phenylalanine, is 15 amino acids long. The DNA shown is the 45-base CDR3, in frame from base 1. V is reduced by 2 bases and J by 5 bases, leaving a spacing of 15 bases between them. Donors were healthy HIV-negative adults with no recently reported acute infections or vaccinations. Only Caucasian adults living in Nashville, Tennessee, USA were represented among the donors. Magnetic negative selection was used to enrich CD4+ T cells, after which naive cells were positively selected on CD45RA and the negative fraction became the memory subset. After blood collection by leukapheresis, PBMCs were isolated using Ficoll-Histopaque density gradient centrifugation and then cryopreserved in the vapor phase of liquid nitrogen. Analytical flow cytometry was used to check the purity and quantity of each magnetically sorted T cell population. From each sorted fraction, genomic DNA was isolated and quantified by UV absorbance on a Nanodrop 2000c.

The sample is drawn from a study of shared clonotypes between healthy human individuals (TCRdb year 2020). Background on the whole study: A few men and a couple of women, aged 18 to 49 years, made up the cohort. For each donor, CD4 naive and CD4 memory were each run on three plates, CD8 naive on two plates, and CD8 memory on one plate. The study deeply sequenced blood TCR repertoires of five healthy adults to estimate repertoire size and the extent of clonotype sharing between individuals. To increase sequencing depth and limit assay-specific biases, TCR repertoire library preparation and sequencing were carried out by different laboratories using diverse techniques. Between about 0.8 and 9 billion PBMCs per donor were obtained by leukapheresis.

Broad study findings and their caveats: Estimated clonotype richness was generally larger for naive than for memory subsets. Because the study included only a small number of donors, the genetic and exposure-history diversity represented was limited. When a handful of donors were compared, the shared fraction of clonotypes was roughly 4.8% for naive CD4, 3.5% to 4% for naive CD8, 2.3% for memory CD4, and 0.4% for memory CD8. Pairwise subsampling indicated that sequencing depth was expected to affect the degree of clonotype sharing among donors. Clonotypes shared by all four sorted-subset donors showed higher generation probabilities than non-shared clonotypes. Rarefaction of sorted-subset datasets indicated incomplete sequencing despite the large sequencing depth. Sampling was restricted to blood, and TCR repertoires in tissues likely differ from the TCR repertoires found in blood.

Using the deep immunoSEQ assay, TCR CDR3 regions were amplified from genomic DNA by multiplex PCR. Extracted genomic DNA from each cell subset was spread evenly across all wells of several immunoSEQ 96-well plates, with each plate serving as a replicate. Each replicate PCR for sorted subsets received 150 to 250 ng genomic DNA, equal to about 30,000 T cell genomes. Purified libraries were measured with a Qubit 3.0 fluorometer, size-checked on a Bioanalyzer 2100, and measured again with the KAPA Library Quantification kit. Every immunoSEQ 96-well plate was sequenced on a dedicated single-read 150-cycle Illumina NextSeq 550 flow cell. As for how the authors treated the data: Because only junctional sequences without quality scores were contained in the immunoSEQ output, filtering matching that applied to full-length reads could not be performed. Sequences were annotated with PyIR, a Python wrapper for IgBLAST v1.9, and V/J genes and CDR3 were assigned using IMGT germline references. Reads were removed for weak V/J assignments (E-value above 1e-6), missing CDR3, stop codons, out-of-frame junctions, or ambiguous translated residues. V3J clonotypes were defined as sequences sharing the same inferred V gene, J gene, and CDR3 amino acid sequence. Percentage overlap between repertoires was calculated by dividing the number of shared unique clonotypes by the size of the smaller repertoire. Repertoire richness was assessed with RTK rarefaction, the Chao1 estimator, and Recon v2.1 estimates of unobserved clonotypes. OLGA was used to compute generation probabilities for all TCRbeta clonotypes that the gDNA method yielded from a handful of donors. Here the immuneACCESS table is served through TCRdb, limited to in-frame sequences with V and J called. Missing clones are a known gap in these copies; in checked studies unresolved V genes cover under half, and the rest lacks a known reason. V and J calls plus clone size are reproduced from that table; the DNA served to infer D and trimming. Recorded for this sample are over a million clones; approximately 80% of them occurred a single time. Together, the top ten hold more than 0.55% of the sample.

This clonotype was obtained from a young man in good health. Some clones in this sample may be carry-over from other donors' samples. The V and J genes are TRBV6-6 and TRBJ1-1; perhaps TRBD1 is the D gene, with 5 bases matching. Sequencing was carried out using memory CD4+ T cells from PBMCs. The cell subset or site label of this sample denotes: CD45RA-negative fraction. The sequence in DNA is TGTGCCAGCAGTTACCCAGTTAGGGGACGGACTGAAGCTTTCTTT. Its coded protein is CASSYPVRGRTEAFF.